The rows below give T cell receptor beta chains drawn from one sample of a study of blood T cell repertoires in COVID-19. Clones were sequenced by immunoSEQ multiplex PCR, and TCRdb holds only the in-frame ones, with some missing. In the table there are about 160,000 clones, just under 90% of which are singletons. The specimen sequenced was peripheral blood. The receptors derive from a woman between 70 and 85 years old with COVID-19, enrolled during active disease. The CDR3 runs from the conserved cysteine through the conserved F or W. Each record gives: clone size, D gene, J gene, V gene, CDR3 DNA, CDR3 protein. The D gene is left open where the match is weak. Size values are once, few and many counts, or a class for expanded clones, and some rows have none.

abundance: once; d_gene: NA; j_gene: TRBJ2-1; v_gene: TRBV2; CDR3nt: TGTGCCAGCAGTGAAGGACGTTCAGGGGCCAATGAGCAGTTCTTC; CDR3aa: CASSEGRSGANEQFF
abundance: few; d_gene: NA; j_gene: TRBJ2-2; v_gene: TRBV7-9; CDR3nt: TGTGCCAGCAGCCGCAGGGGTCAGGGTCCCGGGGAGCTGTTTTTT; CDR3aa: CASSRRGQGPGELFF
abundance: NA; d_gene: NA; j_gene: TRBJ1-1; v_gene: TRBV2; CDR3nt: TGTGCCAGCAGGAAGGGACAATATGGCACTGAAGCTTTCTTT; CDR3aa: CASRKGQYGTEAFF
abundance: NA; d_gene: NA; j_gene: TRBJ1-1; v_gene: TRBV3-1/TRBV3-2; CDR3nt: TGTGCCAGCAGCCAAGACAGGGTTTGGGGGGGGAACACTGAAGCTTTCTTT; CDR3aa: CASSQDRVWGGNTEAFF
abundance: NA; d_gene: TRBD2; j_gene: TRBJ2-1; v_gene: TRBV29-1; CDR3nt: TGCAGCGTTGCGCGGGGGGCGGGTGAGCAGTTCTTC; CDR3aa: CSVARGAGEQFF
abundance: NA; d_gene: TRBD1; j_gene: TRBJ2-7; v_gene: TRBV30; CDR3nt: TGTGCCTTGGAGCCGGGACAGTCCGCTACCCCGCCGGACTTC; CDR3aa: CALEPGQSATPPDF
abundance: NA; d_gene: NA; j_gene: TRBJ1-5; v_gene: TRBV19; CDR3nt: TGTGCCAGTAGTATCTGGCAGAGCAATCAGCCCCAGCATTTT; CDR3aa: CASSIWQSNQPQHF
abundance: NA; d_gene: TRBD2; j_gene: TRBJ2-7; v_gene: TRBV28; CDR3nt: TGTGCCAGCAACCCTGCCCTAGCGGGGTTGCACGAGCAGTACTTC; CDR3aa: CASNPALAGLHEQYF
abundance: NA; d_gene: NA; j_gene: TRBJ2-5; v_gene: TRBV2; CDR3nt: TGTGCCAGCAGCGAAGTGGGTGACAGCACGTACTTC; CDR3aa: CASSEVGDSTYF
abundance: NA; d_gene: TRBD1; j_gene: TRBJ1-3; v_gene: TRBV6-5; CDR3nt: TGTGCCAGCTCTCCGGACAGGGCATCTGGAAACACCATATATTTT; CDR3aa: CASSPDRASGNTIYF
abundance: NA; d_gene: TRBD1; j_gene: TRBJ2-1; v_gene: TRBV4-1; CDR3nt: TGCGCCAGCAGCCGAGGACAGGGGGGCTACAATGAGCAGTTCTTC; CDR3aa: CASSRGQGGYNEQFF
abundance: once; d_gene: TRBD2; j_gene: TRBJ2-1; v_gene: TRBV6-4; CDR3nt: TGTGCCACCGCTCCGGAGACTAGCGCCGATGAGCAGTTCTTC; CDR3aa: CATAPETSADEQFF
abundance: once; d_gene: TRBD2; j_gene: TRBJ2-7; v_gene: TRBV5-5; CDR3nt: TGTGCCAGCAGCTGGACCGGGACTAGCGGTTACGAGCAGTACTTC; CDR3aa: CASSWTGTSGYEQYF
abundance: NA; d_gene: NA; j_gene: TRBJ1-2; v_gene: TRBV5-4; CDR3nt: TGTGCCAGCAGCTTAAAAACAGTCATTGGCTACACCTTC; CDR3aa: CASSLKTVIGYTF
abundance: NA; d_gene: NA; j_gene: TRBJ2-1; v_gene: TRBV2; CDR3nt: TGTGCCAGCTCCGGGCCGGGGGAGCAGTTCTTC; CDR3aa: CASSGPGEQFF
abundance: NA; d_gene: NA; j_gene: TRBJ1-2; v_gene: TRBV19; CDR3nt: TGTGCCAGTAGTAAACATAGGACTGAACCTAACTATGGCTACACCTTC; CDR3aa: CASSKHRTEPNYGYTF
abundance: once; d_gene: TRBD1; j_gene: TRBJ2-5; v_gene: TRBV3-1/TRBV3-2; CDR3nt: TGTGCCAGCAGCCAATGGACAGGGGGCGTCGAGACCCAGTACTTC; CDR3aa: CASSQWTGGVETQYF
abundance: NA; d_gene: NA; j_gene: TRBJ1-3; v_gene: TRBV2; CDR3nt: TGTGCCAGCAAGAGGGCCAACTCTGGAAACACCATATATTTT; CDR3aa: CASKRANSGNTIYF
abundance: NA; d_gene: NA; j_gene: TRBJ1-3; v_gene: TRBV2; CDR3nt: TGTGCCAGCAGTGAAATGCGAAACTCTGGAAACACCATATATTTT; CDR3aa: CASSEMRNSGNTIYF
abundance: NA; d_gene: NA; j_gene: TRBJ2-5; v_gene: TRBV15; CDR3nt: TGTGCCACCAGCAGAGATCGTGGGGGGGCACAGACCCAGTACTTC; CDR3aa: CATSRDRGGAQTQYF
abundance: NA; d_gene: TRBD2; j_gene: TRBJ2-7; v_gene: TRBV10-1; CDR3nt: TGCGCCAGCAGTGAGTCGTGGGCGGGGGGGCCCCACGAGCAGTACTTC; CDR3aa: CASSESWAGGPHEQYF
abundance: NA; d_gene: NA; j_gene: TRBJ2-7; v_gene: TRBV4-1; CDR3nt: TGCGCCAGCAGCCCCCAGGCGGCGGGGACCTACGAGCAGTACTTC; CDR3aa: CASSPQAAGTYEQYF
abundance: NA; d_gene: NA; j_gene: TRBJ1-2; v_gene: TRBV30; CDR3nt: TGTGCCTGGAGGGGGGGGAACAGGGACAATCCGGGCTACACCTTC; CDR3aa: CAWRGGNRDNPGYTF
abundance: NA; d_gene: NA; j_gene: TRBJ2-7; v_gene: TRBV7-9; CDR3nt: TGTGCCAGCAGCTTAATTGGAGACGAGCAGTACTTC; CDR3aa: CASSLIGDEQYF
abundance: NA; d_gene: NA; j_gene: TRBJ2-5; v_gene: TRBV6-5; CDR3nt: TGTGCCAGCTCGGAAACTTGGACAGCTGAGACCCAGTACTTC; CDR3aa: CASSETWTAETQYF
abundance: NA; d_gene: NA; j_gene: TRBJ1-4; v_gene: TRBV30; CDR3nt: TGTGCCTGGAGTCTAAATGGGGGGGGAGCTGAAAAACTGTTTTTT; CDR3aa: CAWSLNGGGAEKLFF
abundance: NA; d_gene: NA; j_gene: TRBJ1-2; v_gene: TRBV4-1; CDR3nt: TGCGCCAGCAGCCCTTTCTGGCAGGGGTTTGACGGTGGCTACACCTTC; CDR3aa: CASSPFWQGFDGGYTF
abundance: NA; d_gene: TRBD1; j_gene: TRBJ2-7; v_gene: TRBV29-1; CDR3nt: TGCAGCGTTGTCGAGACAGGGGCCGAGCAGTACTTC; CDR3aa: CSVVETGAEQYF
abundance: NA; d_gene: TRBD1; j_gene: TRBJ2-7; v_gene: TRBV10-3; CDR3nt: TGTGCCATCAACGACAGGGAAATAGCCTACGAGCAGTACTTC; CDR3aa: CAINDREIAYEQYF
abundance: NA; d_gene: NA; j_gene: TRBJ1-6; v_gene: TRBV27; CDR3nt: TGTGCCAGCAGTTTATCAGGGGAGGGCTATAATTCACCCCTCCACTTT; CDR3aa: CASSLSGEGYNSPLHF
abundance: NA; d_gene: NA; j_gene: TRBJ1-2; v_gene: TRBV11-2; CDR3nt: TGTGCCAGCAGCTTATTAATCTCAGGCAATGGCTACACCTTC; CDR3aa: CASSLLISGNGYTF
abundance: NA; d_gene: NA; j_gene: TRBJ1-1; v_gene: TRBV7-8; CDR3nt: TGTGCCAGCACCGCCCAGACAATTATCGGAACTGAAGCTTTCTTT; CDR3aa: CASTAQTIIGTEAFF
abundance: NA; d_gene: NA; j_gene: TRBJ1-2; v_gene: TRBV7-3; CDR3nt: TGTGCCAGCAGCCCCGGCCCCGGCAGGGTCGACTATGGCTACACCTTC; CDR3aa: CASSPGPGRVDYGYTF
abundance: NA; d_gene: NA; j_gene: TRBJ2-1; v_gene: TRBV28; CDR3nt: TGTGCCAGCAGTCCCTCCGAGGGGGGGGGAAATGAGCAGTTCTTC; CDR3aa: CASSPSEGGGNEQFF
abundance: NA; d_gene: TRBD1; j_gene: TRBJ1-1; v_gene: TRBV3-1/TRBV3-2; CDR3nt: TGTGCCAGCAGGCCCAGGGGGGTCGACACTGAAGCTTTCTTT; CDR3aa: CASRPRGVDTEAFF
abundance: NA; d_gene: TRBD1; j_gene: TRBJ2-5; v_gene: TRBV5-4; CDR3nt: TGTGCCAGCAGCTGGACAGGGAGCGAGGCCCAGTACTTC; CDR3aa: CASSWTGSEAQYF
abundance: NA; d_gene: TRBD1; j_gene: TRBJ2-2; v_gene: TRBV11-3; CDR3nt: TGTGCCAGCAGCTCGGGACAGGTTTCCCACACCGGGGAGCTGTTTTTT; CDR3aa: CASSSGQVSHTGELFF
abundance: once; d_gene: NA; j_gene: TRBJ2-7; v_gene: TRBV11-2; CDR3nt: TGTGCCAGCAGCTTACGCGGGGACAGTACCTACGAGCAGTACTTC; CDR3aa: CASSLRGDSTYEQYF
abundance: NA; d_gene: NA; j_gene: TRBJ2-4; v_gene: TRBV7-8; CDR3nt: TGTGCCAGCACCGGTGCCAAAAACATTCAGTACTTC; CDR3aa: CASTGAKNIQYF
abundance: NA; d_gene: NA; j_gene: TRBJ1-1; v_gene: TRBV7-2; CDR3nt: TGTGCCAGCAGCTTAGACGGGATGCGAACTGAAGCTTTCTTT; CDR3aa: CASSLDGMRTEAFF
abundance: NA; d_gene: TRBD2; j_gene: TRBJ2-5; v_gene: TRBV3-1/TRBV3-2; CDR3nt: TGTGCCAGCAGCCTCCGGACTAGCGGGGGTAAAGAGACCCAGTACTTC; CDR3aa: CASSLRTSGGKETQYF
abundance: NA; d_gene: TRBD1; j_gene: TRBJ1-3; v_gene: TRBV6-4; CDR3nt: TGTGCCAGCAGAGCTACCGGGACAGGGGGCGAAAACACCATATATTTT; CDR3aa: CASRATGTGGENTIYF
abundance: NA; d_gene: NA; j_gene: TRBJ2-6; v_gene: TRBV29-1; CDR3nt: TGCAGCGTTGGAGGGGGATCGCTTGGGGCCAACGTCCTGACTTTC; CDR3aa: CSVGGGSLGANVLTF
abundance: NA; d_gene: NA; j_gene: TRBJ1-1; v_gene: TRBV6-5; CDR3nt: TGTGCCAGCAGTCAGCAGGGGCGGAACACTGAAGCTTTCTTT; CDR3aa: CASSQQGRNTEAFF
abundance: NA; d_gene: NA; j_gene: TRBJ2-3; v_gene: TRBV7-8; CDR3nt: TGTGCCAGCAGCTTCGGGGATACGCAGTATTTT; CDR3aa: CASSFGDTQYF
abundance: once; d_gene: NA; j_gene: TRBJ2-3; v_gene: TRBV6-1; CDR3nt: TGTGCCAGCAGTGAAGGACAAAGCACAGATACGCAGTATTTT; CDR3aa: CASSEGQSTDTQYF
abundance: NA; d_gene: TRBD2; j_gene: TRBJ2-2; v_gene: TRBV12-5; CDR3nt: TGTGCTAGTGGTTTGGTACTCGGGACTAGCGGGATTCCGAACACCGGGGAGCTGTTTTTT; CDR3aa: CASGLVLGTSGIPNTGELFF
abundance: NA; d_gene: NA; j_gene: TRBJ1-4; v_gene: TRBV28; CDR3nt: TGTGCCAGCAGTTTCCGAGCTGAAAAACTGTTTTTT; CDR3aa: CASSFRAEKLFF
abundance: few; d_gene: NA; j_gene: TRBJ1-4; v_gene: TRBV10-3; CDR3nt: TGTGCCATCAGTGACGACATAACTAATGAAAAACTGTTTTTT; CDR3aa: CAISDDITNEKLFF
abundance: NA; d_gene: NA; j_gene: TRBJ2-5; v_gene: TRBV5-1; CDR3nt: TGCGCCAGCAGCTTGACAGGGATGGAGACCCAGTACTTC; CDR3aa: CASSLTGMETQYF
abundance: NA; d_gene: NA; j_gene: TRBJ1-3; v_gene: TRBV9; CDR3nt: TGTGCCAGCAGGATTCATGCGGGGTCTTTCCCGGGCCCATGGCTTCCATCATCTGGAAACACCATATATTTT; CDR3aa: CASRIHAGSFPGPWLPSSGNTIYF
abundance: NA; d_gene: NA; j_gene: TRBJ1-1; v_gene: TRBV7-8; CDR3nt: TGTGCCAGCAGCTCCAGGGTATGGGAAGCTTTCTTT; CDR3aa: CASSSRVWEAFF
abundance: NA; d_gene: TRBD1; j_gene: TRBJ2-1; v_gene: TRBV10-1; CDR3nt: TGCGCCAGCACCATCGACAGGGACGCTGAGCAGTTCTTC; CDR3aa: CASTIDRDAEQFF
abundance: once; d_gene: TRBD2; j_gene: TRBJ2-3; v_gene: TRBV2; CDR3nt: TGTGCCAGCAGTGAATCTTGGGCTAGCGGGGAAGCAGATACGCAGTATTTT; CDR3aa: CASSESWASGEADTQYF